The clone carrying this T cell receptor (beta chain) was recorded once. Its cognate antigen is unknown. This entry belongs to a study of cytomegalovirus exposure and HLA in healthy donors. General study findings and limits: An analysis was carried out at a later point. It showed that HLA-associated TCR beta chains were more clonally expanded than equally common non-associated chains. The HLA-A and HLA-B alleles of most subjects were reportedly predicted accurately from TCR beta sequences.

A multiplex PCR was run with 60 Vbeta primers and 13 Jbeta primers. Clones were read by immunoSEQ multiplex PCR, and TCRdb kept only the in-frame ones, dropping some. This table holds roughly 110,000 clones, approximately 74% found once. This sequence originates from a woman aged 40 to 49 in good health and CMV-seropositive. Source material: PBMCs.

The CDR3 nucleotides are TGCGCCAGCAGCCGCAGGACAGACGGTAACTATGGCTACACCTTC. Translated: CASSRRTDGNYGYTF. The rearrangement uses TRBV4-1 and TRBJ1-2; the D gene is possibly TRBD1 (6 bases). Trimming removed 4 bases at V and 1 base at J, with 13 bases between. The germline gives CDR1 MGHRA, CDR2 YSYEKL. CDR3 length equals 15 residues.